Below, 23 T cell receptor beta chains from the same sample are listed, as sequenced in a study of beta chain features in type 1 diabetes. Expressed TCRB transcripts were sequenced because the entire RNA isolate underwent reverse transcription. TCRdb keeps only in-frame clones here, not all; method: immunoSEQ multiplex PCR. This sample yields about 470,000 clones, of which 30% are seen a single time; around 0.065% belongs to the top ten. Input material: naive CD4+ T cells from blood. These receptors all come from a man aged 18 to 29 in good health.

J is TRBJ2-3 and V is TRBV18, with 9 bases that match TRBD1. V lost 6 bases, J lost 5 bases, and 12 bases stayed unmatched. The CDR3 sequence is 16 residues long. Germline V gene lookup returns CDR1 KGHSH and CDR2 LQKENI. CDR3 residues: CASSLAGTGRGDTQYF. DNA for the CDR3: TGTGCCAGCTCCCTGGCGGGGACAGGGCGTGGAGATACGCAGTATTTT.

This clone was detected a few times. This sequence joins TRBV29-1 and TRBJ1-1, with a weak D call TRBD1 (5 bases). The CDR3 runs to 13 residues. V shed 6 bases and J shed 1 base, with 12 bases lying between them. Per the germline V gene, CDR1 is SQVTM and CDR2 is ANQGSEA. This CDR3 is CSVVAQENTEAFF. In DNA form, the CDR3 reads TGCAGCGTCGTCGCACAGGAGAACACTGAAGCTTTCTTT.

This chain joins TRBV30 and TRBJ1-3; no definite D call. V lost 4 bases to trimming and J lost 1 base, with 8 bases between them. Germline CDR1 GTSNPN, CDR2 SVGIG (reference sequence). The CDR3 has 13 amino acids. The CDR3 loop reads CAWIRGSGNTIYF. CDR3 coding DNA: TGTGCCTGGATTCGGGGTTCTGGAAACACCATATATTTT.

This clone appeared a few times. The rearrangement uses TRBV4-3 and TRBJ2-3; 8 bases are a match to TRBD2. The CDR3 is made up of 16 amino acids. V shed 0 bases, J shed 4 bases, and the junction held 6 bases outside the gene matches. The germline gives CDR1 LGHNA, CDR2 YSLEER. The CDR3 DNA reads as TGCGCCAGCAGCCAAGAGTACGCGGGAGGCTCAGATACGCAGTATTTT. Its protein is CASSQEYAGGSDTQYF.

The chain joins TRBV30 to TRBJ1-2, with D perhaps TRBD1 (5 bases). Germline values: CDR1 GTSNPN, CDR2 SVGIG (reference sequence). CDR3 length: 13 residues. Between the trimmed V and J ends, which lost 0 bases and 4 bases, there was a span of 9 bases. CDR3 DNA sequence: TGTGCCTGGAGTGTAGACAGTTTCTATGGCTACACCTTC. It codes for CAWSVDSFYGYTF.

This sequence joins TRBV7-9 and TRBJ2-3; D tentatively reads TRBD1 or TRBD2 (5 bases each). The CDR3 is 16 residues long. From germline, CDR1 is SEHNR and CDR2 FQNEAQ (reference sequence). The V end lost 1 base, the J end lost 4 bases, and 15 bases lay between the germline ends. The CDR3 DNA reads TGTGCCAGCAGCTTAGTTAACGGGCAGGGAGCAGATACGCAGTATTTT. Translated: CASSLVNGQGADTQYF.

The CDR3 coding sequence is TGTGCCAGCAGCCTCAGACGGGCTACCGATGAGCAGTTCTTC. It specifies CASSLRRATDEQFF. V gene TRBV7-2 combines with J gene TRBJ2-1; D is undetermined. Germline CDR1 and CDR2: SGHTA and FQGNSA. CDR3 length: 14 residues. The V and J ends lost 5 bases and 8 bases respectively, with 16 bases between them.

There are a few counts of this clone. The chain links TRBV4-3 to TRBJ2-7; 9 bases are a match to TRBD2. Germline CDR1 and CDR2: LGHNA and YSLEER. The CDR3 sequence is 15 residues long. V trimming: 0 bases; J trimming: 3 bases; junction bases outside the gene matches: 3. In nucleotides, the CDR3 is TGCGCCAGCAGCCAAGAGGGGACTAGCCACTACGAGCAGTACTTC. Translated, it gives CASSQEGTSHYEQYF.

This clone was seen a handful of times. J is TRBJ1-5 and V is TRBV7-9; perhaps TRBD1 as D (6 bases). Germline V gives CDR1 SEHNR, CDR2 FQNEAQ (reference sequence). The CDR3 loop spans 13 amino acids. V was shortened by 3 bases and J by 8 bases, with 11 bases between the two germline ends. This CDR3 reads CASSFQGPEPQHF. In nucleotides, the CDR3 is TGTGCCAGCAGCTTTCAGGGGCCGGAGCCCCAGCATTTT.

The chain links TRBV30 to TRBJ2-7; 7 bases are shared with TRBD2. In germline, CDR1 is GTSNPN, CDR2 SVGIG (reference sequence). V lost 4 bases, J lost 0 bases, and 3 bases stayed unmatched. CDR3 length: 13 residues. The CDR3 DNA follows: TGTGCCTGGACCAGCGGGATCTCCTACGAGCAGTACTTC. Encoded protein: CAWTSGISYEQYF.

This clone has just a few counts. The chain combines TRBV28 with TRBJ2-5; 14 bases align to TRBD2. Germline loops: CDR1 MDHEN, CDR2 SYDVKM. J was trimmed by 5 bases and V by 3 bases; bases with no gene match: 8. This CDR3 contains 17 residues. As DNA, the CDR3 is TGTGCCAGCAGTTTCCGGACTAGCGGGAGGTGGTGGGAGACCCAGTACTTC. It specifies CASSFRTSGRWWETQYF.

The sample holds a few counts of this clone. The chain uses TRBV30 and TRBJ1-2; D may be TRBD1 (5 bases). The germline V and J ends were trimmed by 0 bases and 1 base, with 9 bases remaining between them. CDR1 and CDR2 from the germline V gene are GTSNPN and SVGIG (reference sequence). The CDR3 covers 14 residues. CDR3 loop: CAWSVTGGNYGYTF. CDR3 nucleotides: TGTGCCTGGAGTGTAACGGGGGGTAACTATGGCTACACCTTC.

The chain has TRBV7-8 and TRBJ2-5; D gene unclear. The germline V and J ends were trimmed by 5 bases and 1 base, with 17 bases remaining between them. The CDR3 sequence is 16 residues long. In germline, CDR1 is SGHVS, CDR2 FQNEAQ. The CDR3 loop reads CASSPLSPWAQETQYF. The CDR3 coding sequence is TGTGCCAGCAGCCCTCTTTCCCCGTGGGCCCAAGAGACCCAGTACTTC.

The chain has TRBV13 and TRBJ2-3; 11 bases agree with TRBD2. The trim removed 4 bases at V and 3 bases at J, leaving 3 bases unmatched. Per the germline V gene, CDR1 is PRHDT and CDR2 is FYEKMQ (reference sequence). The CDR3 loop spans 15 amino acids. CDR3 amino acids: CASSSRLAGTDTQYF. CDR3 bases: TGTGCCAGCAGCTCCAGACTAGCGGGAACAGATACGCAGTATTTT.

This chain connects TRBV19 to TRBJ2-6; no reliable D call. This CDR3 spans 16 amino acids. The V end lost 6 bases, the J end lost 0 bases, and 12 bases lay between the germline ends. In germline, CDR1 is LNHDA, CDR2 SQIVND (reference sequence). CDR3 protein: CASSHLTTSGANVLTF. The CDR3 DNA reads as TGTGCCAGTAGCCACCTGACAACCTCTGGGGCCAACGTCCTGACTTTC.

The chain is built from TRBV18 and TRBJ2-2; D perhaps matches TRBD2 (5 bases). The CDR3 has 15 amino acids. Germline-derived CDR1 and CDR2 are KGHSH and LQKENI. With 3 bases removed from V and 6 bases from J, the gap between germline ends came to 14 bases. The CDR3 sequence is CASSPHGIGAGELFF. CDR3 DNA: TGTGCCAGCTCACCCCACGGGATCGGCGCCGGGGAGCTGTTTTTT.

The V and J genes are TRBV30 and TRBJ2-7; D not resolved. V gave up 2 bases and J gave up 5 bases, with 13 bases separating them. Germline V gene lookup returns CDR1 GTSNPN and CDR2 SVGIG (reference sequence). This CDR3 is built from 13 residues. The DNA for the CDR3 is TGTGCCTGGAGTAAGTCCACGTTCCACGAGCAGTACTTC. Protein: CAWSKSTFHEQYF.

CDR3 residues: CASSPEAGGYTDTQYF. CDR3 sequence (DNA): TGTGCCAGCAGCCCAGAAGCGGGAGGGTACACAGATACGCAGTATTTT. The V and J genes are TRBV9 and TRBJ2-3; 10 nucleotides align to TRBD2. J gave up 2 bases and V 4 bases, and 7 bases lay outside the gene matches. Germline loops: CDR1 SGDLS, CDR2 YYNGEE. The CDR3 totals 16 residues.

This clone was seen only a few times. This chain links TRBV7-2 with TRBJ2-3, with a possible D match to TRBD2 (6 bases). Trimming shortened V by 6 bases and J by 3 bases, and 10 bases separated the two germline ends. The CDR3 loop spans 13 amino acids. Germline values: CDR1 SGHTA, CDR2 FQGNSA. This CDR3 is CASRVGGTDTQYF. The CDR3 DNA sequence: TGTGCCAGCAGGGTCGGAGGGACAGATACGCAGTATTTT. Full variable domain (remainder filled in from reference TRBV7-2 and TRBJ2-3): GAGVSQSPSNKVTEKGKDVELRCDPISGHTALYWYRQSLGQGLEFLIYFQGNSAPDKSGLPSDRFSAERTGGSVSTLTIQRTQQEDSAVYLCASRVGGTDTQYFGPGTRLTVL.

This clone has only a few counts. This chain uses TRBV14 with TRBJ2-7; TRBD1 or TRBD2 may be the D gene (5 bases each). The germline CDR1 and CDR2 sequences are SGHDN and FVKESK. The CDR3 has 15 residues. V was pared by 4 bases and J by 2 bases, with 15 bases between. For the CDR3, the DNA is TGTGCCAGCAGCCTTAACTGGGACCGAACCTACGAGCAGTACTTC. Its protein product is CASSLNWDRTYEQYF.

This rearrangement joins TRBV27 to TRBJ1-1; D gene uncertain. CDR3 length: 14 residues. Trimming pared 2 bases from V and 3 bases from J, leaving 10 bases between. Germline V CDR1 and CDR2: MNHEY, SMNVEV (reference sequence). The CDR3 sequence: CASSLEGLDTEAFF. CDR3 coding DNA: TGTGCCAGCAGTTTAGAGGGTTTGGACACTGAAGCTTTCTTT.

This chain links TRBV28 with TRBJ2-3, with 12 bases fitting TRBD2. This CDR3 has 15 amino acids. The V gene end was trimmed by 5 bases and the J gene end by 3 bases; junction bases not matched to a gene: 3. Germline values: CDR1 MDHEN, CDR2 SYDVKM. The CDR3 here is CASSPLAGGTDTQYF. The CDR3 DNA sequence: TGTGCCAGCAGTCCCCTAGCGGGAGGGACAGATACGCAGTATTTT.

The chain recombines TRBV28 with TRBJ2-1; no definite D call. Germline lookup yields CDR1 MDHEN and CDR2 SYDVKM. This CDR3 is 14 amino acids long. V lost 4 bases and J lost 5, with 12 bases in between. CDR3 sequence reads: CASSSPDVDNEQFF. The CDR3 coding sequence is TGTGCCAGCAGTTCCCCCGACGTAGACAATGAGCAGTTCTTC.